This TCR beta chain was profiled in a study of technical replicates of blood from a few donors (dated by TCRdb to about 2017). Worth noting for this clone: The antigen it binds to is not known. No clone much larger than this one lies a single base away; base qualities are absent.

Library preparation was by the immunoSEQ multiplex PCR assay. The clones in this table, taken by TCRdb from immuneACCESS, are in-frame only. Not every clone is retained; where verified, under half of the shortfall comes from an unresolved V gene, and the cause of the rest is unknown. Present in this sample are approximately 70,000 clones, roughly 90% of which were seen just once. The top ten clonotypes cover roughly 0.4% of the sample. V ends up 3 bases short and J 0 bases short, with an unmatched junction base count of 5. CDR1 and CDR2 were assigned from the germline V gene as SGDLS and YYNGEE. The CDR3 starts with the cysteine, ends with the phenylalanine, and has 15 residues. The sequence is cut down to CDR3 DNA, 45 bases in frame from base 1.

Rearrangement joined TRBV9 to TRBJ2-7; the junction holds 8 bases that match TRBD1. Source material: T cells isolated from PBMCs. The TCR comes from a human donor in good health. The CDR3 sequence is CASSAGTGDSYEQYF. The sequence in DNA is TGTGCCAGCAGCGCAGGGACAGGAGACTCCTACGAGCAGTACTTC.